This TCR beta chain was recorded in a study of breast tumors, draining lymph nodes, adjacent tissues. Study-level results: Compared with basal-like, luminal-like tumors shared significantly more repertoire with nontumor tissue. Tumors had less TCR diversity than lymph nodes, more than nontumor tissue. The data were judged consistent with most tumor T cells coming from lymph node and expanding in tumor.

Remarks on this clonotype: Its matching antigen is unknown.

V shed 5 bases, J shed 3 bases, and the junction held 5 bases outside the gene matches. This CDR3 spans 15 amino acids. Germline lookup yields CDR1 LNHNV and CDR2 YYDKDF (reference sequence). TCRdb analysed the multiplex PCR reads with MiXCR anew, one entry per CDR3 protein. The data contain tens of thousands of distinct CDR3 sequences, less than 65% of them seen just once; the ten biggest clones take up over 15%. The chain is built from TRBV15 and TRBJ2-3; 10 nucleotides line up with TRBD1. This clonotype originated in a female donor with breast cancer. Some clones in this sample may be carry-over from other donors' samples. Sequencing was carried out using breast tumor tissue. This CDR3 reads CATSGGTGETDTQYF. Here the CDR3 DNA reads TGTGCCACCAGCGGAGGGACAGGGGAGACAGATACGCAGTATTTT.